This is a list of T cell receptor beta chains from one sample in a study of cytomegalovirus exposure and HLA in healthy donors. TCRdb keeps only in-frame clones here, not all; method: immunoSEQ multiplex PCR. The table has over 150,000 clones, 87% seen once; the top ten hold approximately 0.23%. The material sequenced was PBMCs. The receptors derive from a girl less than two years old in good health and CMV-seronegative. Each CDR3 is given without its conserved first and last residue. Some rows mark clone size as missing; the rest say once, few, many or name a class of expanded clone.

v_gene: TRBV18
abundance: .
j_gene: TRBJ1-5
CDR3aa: ASTNSGNQPQH

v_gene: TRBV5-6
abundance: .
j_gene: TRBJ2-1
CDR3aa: ASSFPGFSYNEQF

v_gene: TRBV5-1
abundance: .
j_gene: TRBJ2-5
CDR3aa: ASRGVETQY

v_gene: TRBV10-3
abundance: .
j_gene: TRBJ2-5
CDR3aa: AISAVDRALAGPQETQY

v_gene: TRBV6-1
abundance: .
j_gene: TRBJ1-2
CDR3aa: ASSGDLWGYT

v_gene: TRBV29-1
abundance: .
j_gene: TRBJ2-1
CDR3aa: SVRGSGSYDEQF

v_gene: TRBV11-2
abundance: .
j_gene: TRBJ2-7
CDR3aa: ASSLALAGSTTHYEQY

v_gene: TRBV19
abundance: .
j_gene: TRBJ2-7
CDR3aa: ASSARGIYEQY

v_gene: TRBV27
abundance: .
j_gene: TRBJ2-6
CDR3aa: ASSQTRTGAGANVLT

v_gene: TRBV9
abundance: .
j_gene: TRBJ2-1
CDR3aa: ASSVGDGEQF

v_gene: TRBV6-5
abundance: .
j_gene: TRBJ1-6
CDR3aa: ASSYFGDNSPLH

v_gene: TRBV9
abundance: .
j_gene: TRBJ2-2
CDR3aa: ASSEALAGGHTGELF

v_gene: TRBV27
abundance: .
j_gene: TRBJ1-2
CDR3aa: ASSLQGGYGYT

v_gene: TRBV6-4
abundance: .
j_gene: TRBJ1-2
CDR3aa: ASRAPDRGYGYT

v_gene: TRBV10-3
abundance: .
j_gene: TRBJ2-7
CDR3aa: AISESKLVSGKYEQY

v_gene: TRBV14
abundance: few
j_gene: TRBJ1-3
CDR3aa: ASSPAGNTIY

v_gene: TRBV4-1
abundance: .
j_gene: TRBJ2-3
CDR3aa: ASSQGLIRGGEDTQY

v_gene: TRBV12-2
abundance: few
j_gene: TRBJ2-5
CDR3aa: ASRLAYRRDETQY

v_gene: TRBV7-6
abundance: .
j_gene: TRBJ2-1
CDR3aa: ASSSAGTSANNEQF

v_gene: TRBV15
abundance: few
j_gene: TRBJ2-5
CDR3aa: ATSRDPEETQY

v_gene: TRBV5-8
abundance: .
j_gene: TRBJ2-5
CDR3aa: ASSLLGTGEETQY

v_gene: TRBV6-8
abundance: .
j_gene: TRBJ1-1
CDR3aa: ASSYSGQGAGNTEAF

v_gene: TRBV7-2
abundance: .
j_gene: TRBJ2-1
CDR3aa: ASSPGLDPYNEQF

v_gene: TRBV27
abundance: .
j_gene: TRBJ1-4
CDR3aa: ASSLAGGSNEKLF

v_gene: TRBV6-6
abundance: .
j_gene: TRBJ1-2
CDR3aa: ASSYSSRGGYT

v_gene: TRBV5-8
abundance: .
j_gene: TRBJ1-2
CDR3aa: ASSGRSGQGPVA

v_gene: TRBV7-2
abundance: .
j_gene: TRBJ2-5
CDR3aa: ASSLVGTSKTGETQY

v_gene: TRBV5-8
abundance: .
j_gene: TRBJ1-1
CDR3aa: ASSLTEAF

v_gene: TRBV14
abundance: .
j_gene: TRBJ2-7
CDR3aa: ASSPGQGYEQY

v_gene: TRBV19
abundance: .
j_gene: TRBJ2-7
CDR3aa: ASSWASGAYEQY

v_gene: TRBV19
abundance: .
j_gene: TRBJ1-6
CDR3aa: ASSMGSNYNSPLH

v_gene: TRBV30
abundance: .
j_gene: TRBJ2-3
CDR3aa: AWSVEGARPQY

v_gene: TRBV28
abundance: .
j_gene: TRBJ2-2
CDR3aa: ASHSERRKNTGELF

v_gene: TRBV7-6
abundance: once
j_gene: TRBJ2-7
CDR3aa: ASSLGAGPQY

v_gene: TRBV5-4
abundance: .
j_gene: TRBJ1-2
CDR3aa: ASSLRDRGGGGYT

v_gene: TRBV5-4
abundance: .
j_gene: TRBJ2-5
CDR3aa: ASSSYRGRETQY

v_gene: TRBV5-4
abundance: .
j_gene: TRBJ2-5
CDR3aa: ASSLGNKETQY

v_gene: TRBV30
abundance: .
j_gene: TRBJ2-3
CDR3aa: ACQEAGGPGDTQY

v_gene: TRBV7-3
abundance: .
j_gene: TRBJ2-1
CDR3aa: ASSPGLPTYNEQF

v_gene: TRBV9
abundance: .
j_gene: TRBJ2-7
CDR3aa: ASSALAGQGMREQY

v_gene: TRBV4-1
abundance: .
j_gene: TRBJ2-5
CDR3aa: ASSQRTSGLQETQY

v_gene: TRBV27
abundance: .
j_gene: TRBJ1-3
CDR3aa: ASGPQGISGNTIY

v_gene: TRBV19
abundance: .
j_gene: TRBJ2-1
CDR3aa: ASSIRSGTYNEQF

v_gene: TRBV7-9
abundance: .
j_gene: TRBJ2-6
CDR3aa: SSSNIAGSGANVLT

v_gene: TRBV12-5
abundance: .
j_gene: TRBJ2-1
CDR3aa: ASGLSSGRHSYNEQF

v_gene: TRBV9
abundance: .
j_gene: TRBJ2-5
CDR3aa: ASSPLGLQETQY

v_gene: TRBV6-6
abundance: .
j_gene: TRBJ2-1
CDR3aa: ASKREDNEQF

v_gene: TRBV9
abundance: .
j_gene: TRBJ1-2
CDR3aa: ASSPRGGNYGYT

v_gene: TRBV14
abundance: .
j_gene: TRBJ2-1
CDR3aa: ASGGQGPSWGNEQF

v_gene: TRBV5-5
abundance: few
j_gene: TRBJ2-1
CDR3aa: ASSFLRGDEQF